This T cell receptor beta chain was retrieved from a study of CD8+ T cells in alopecia areata. Study information: Each day, treated patients took oral tofacitinib twice, at 5 to 10 mg per dose.

From germline, CDR1 is SGHTA and CDR2 FQGNSA. V lost 6 bases to trimming and J lost 2 bases, with 11 bases between them. The CDR3 contains 15 residues. Stated treatment: oral pan-JAK inhibitor, 5-10 mg twice daily. cDNA serving as the sequencing template came from extracted, reverse transcribed RNA. Produced via immunoSEQ multiplex PCR; TCRdb's table is partial and in-frame only. The sample lists around 190,000 clones, roughly 60% occurring once. V gene TRBV7-2 combines with J gene TRBJ1-6; no firm D call. The sequences come from CD4+ T cells sorted from blood, collected around week 50, from a patient treated with tofacitinib. This TCR derives from a human donor with alopecia areata. In DNA form, the CDR3 reads TGTGCCAGCAGTACTGAAGCGACCTATAATTCACCCCTCCACTTT. Translating it yields CASSTEATYNSPLHF.